This TCR beta chain was captured in a study of blood T cell repertoires in COVID-19. Original analysis: Reference gene primer amplification yielded estimated nucleated cell counts. Clones were read by immunoSEQ multiplex PCR, and TCRdb kept only the in-frame ones, dropping some. D and trimming were read from the DNA, whereas the V and J calls and clone size are those reported in that table. The data contain over 100,000 clones, 60% to 75% of them singletons. The origin of this receptor is a woman aged 70-85 years with acute or convalescent COVID-19. Sequencing input: peripheral blood.

CDR3 protein: CASRPWDYQETQYF. The CDR3 DNA reads as TGTGCAAGTCGCCCGTGGGACTACCAAGAGACCCAGTACTTC. The chain couples TRBV12-2 to TRBJ2-5; the table gives TRBD2 as D, unverified against the DNA. TRBV12-2 is a pseudogene. The CDR3 has 14 residues.